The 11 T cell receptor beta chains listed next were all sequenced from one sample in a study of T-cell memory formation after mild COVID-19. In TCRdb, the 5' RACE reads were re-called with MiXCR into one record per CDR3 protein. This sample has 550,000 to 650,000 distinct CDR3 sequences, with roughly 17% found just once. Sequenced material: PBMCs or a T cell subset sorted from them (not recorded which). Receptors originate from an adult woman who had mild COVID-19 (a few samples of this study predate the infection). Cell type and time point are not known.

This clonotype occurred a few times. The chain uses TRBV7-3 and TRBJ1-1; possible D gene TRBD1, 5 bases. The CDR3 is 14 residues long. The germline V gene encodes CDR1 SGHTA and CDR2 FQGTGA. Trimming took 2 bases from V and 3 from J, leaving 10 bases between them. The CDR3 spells CASSLHGADTEAFF. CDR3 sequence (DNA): TGTGCCAGCAGCTTACATGGGGCAGACACTGAAGCTTTCTTT.

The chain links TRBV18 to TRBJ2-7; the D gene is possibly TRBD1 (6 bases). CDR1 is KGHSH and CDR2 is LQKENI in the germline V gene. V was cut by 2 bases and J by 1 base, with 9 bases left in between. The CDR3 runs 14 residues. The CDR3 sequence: CASSPNGQSYEQYF. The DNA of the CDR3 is TGTGCCAGCTCACCAAACGGACAGTCCTACGAGCAGTACTTC. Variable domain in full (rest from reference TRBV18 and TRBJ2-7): NAGVMQNPRHLVRRRGQEARLRCSPMKGHSHVYWYRQLPEEGLKFMVYLQKENIIDESGMPKERFSAEFPKEGPSILRIQQVVRGDSAAYFCASSPNGQSYEQYFGPGTRLTVT.

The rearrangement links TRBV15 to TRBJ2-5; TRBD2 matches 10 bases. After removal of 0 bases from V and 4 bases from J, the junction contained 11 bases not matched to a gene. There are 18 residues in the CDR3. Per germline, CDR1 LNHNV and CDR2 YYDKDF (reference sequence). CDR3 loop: CATSRDIRRLAGVETQYF. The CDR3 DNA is TGTGCCACCAGCAGAGATATCCGGAGGCTAGCGGGAGTAGAGACCCAGTACTTC.

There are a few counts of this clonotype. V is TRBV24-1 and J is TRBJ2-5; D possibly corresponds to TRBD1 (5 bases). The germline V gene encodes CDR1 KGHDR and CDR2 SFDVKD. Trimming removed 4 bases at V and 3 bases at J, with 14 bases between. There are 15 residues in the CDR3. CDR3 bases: TGTGCCACCAGTGACCCCTCGGGCAGGGAAGAGACCCAGTACTTC. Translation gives CATSDPSGREETQYF.

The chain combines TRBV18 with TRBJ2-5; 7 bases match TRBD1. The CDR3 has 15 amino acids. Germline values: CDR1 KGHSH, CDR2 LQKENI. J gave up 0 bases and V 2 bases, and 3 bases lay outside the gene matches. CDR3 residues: CASSPGDRDQETQYF. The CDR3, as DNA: TGTGCCAGCTCACCAGGCGACAGGGACCAAGAGACCCAGTACTTC.

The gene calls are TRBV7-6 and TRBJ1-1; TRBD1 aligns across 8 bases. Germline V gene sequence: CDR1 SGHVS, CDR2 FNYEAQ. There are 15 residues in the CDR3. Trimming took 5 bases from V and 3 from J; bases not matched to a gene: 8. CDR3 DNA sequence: TGTGCCAGCAGCGGAACCAGGGGGCCTGACACTGAAGCTTTCTTT. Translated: CASSGTRGPDTEAFF.

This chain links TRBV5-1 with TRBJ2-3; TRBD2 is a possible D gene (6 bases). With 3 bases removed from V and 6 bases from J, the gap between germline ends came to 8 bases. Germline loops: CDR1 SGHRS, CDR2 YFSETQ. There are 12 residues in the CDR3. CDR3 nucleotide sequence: TGCGCCAGCAGCTCGGAGGGGGATACGCAGTATTTT. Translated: CASSSEGDTQYF.

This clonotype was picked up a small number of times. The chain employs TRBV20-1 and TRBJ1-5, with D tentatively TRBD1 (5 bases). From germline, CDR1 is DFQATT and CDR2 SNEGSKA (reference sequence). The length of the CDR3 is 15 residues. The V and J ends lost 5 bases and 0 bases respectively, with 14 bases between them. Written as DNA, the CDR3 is TGCAGTGCTGGGGACGGGACGGCTAGCAATCAGCCCCAGCATTTT. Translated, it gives CSAGDGTASNQPQHF.

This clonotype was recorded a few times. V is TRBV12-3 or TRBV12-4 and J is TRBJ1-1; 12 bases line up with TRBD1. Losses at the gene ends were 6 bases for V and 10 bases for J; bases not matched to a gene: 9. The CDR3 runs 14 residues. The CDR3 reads CASRSGQGALGAFF. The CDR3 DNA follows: TGTGCCAGCAGGTCGGGACAGGGGGCCCTTGGAGCTTTCTTT.

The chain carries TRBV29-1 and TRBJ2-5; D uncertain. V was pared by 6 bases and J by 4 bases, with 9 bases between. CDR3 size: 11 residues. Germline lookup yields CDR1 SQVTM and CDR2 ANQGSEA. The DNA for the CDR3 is TGCAGCGTACCGTGGGGAGAGACCCAGTACTTC. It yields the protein CSVPWGETQYF.

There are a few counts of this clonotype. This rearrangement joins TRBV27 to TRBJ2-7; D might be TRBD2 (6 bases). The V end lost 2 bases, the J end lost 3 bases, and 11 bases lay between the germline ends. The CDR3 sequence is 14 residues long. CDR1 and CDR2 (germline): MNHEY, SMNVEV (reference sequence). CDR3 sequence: CASSLKGRLYEQYF. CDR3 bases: TGTGCCAGCAGTTTAAAGGGGAGGCTCTACGAGCAGTACTTC.